These T cell receptor beta chains were read from a single sample in a study of blood T cell repertoires in COVID-19. The method was immunoSEQ multiplex PCR; TCRdb's version includes in-frame clones alone and lacks a portion of them. The table includes around 250,000 clones, 80% to 85% detected once. The sample taken for sequencing was peripheral blood. These receptors came from a woman in her late teens or twenties with acute or convalescent COVID-19. Both conserved end residues are part of each CDR3. Each record gives: CDR3 length, D gene, clone size, J gene, V gene, CDR3 protein, CDR3 DNA. A D gene is named only where the DNA matches it firmly. Some rows have no size entry. The others give once, few or many, or a class for an expanded clone.

length: 15
D: TRBD2
size: few
J: TRBJ2-7
V: TRBV18
CDR3: CASSPPAGASYEQYF
DNA: TGTGCCAGCTCACCACCGGCGGGAGCCTCCTACGAGCAGTACTTC

length: 12
D: -
size: -
J: TRBJ2-7
V: TRBV15
CDR3: CATSRAGYEQYF
DNA: TGTGCCACCAGCAGAGCGGGGTACGAGCAGTACTTC

length: 15
D: -
size: -
J: TRBJ2-6
V: TRBV24-1
CDR3: CATSSTGSGANVLTF
DNA: TGTGCCACCAGTTCTACGGGATCTGGGGCCAACGTCCTGACTTTC

length: 17
D: -
size: -
J: TRBJ2-1
V: TRBV27
CDR3: CASSTRTGQSSYNEQFF
DNA: TGTGCCAGCAGCACCCGTACAGGGCAAAGCTCCTACAATGAGCAGTTCTTC

length: 15
D: -
size: -
J: TRBJ1-6
V: TRBV10-3
CDR3: CAISESGGTGSPLHF
DNA: TGTGCCATCAGTGAGTCCGGCGGGACCGGTTCACCCCTCCACTTT

length: 15
D: TRBD1
size: -
J: TRBJ1-6
V: TRBV6-5
CDR3: CASSYSGQINSPLHF
DNA: TGTGCCAGCAGTTACTCGGGACAGATAAATTCACCCCTCCACTTT

length: 15
D: TRBD2
size: -
J: TRBJ2-7
V: TRBV7-3
CDR3: CASSPDSGRRNEQYF
DNA: TGTGCCAGCAGCCCCGATAGCGGGAGAAGGAACGAGCAGTACTTC

length: 15
D: -
size: -
J: TRBJ2-1
V: TRBV6-2/TRBV6-3
CDR3: CASSYGGTSYNEQFF
DNA: TGTGCCAGCAGTTACGGGGGGACTTCCTACAATGAGCAGTTCTTC

length: 9
D: TRBD1
size: -
J: TRBJ1-2
V: TRBV20-1
CDR3: CRGQGVNTF
DNA: TGCAGGGGACAGGGGGTCAACACCTTC

length: 12
D: -
size: -
J: TRBJ1-2
V: TRBV29-1
CDR3: CSVWAGAYGYTF
DNA: TGCAGCGTTTGGGCAGGTGCCTATGGCTACACCTTC

length: 22
D: -
size: few
J: TRBJ2-1
V: TRBV21-1
CDR3: CASSNKPPFWIYTRTSSAKQFF
DNA: TGTGCCAGCAGCAACAAGCCCCCATTTTGGATCTACACCCGGACTAGTTCGGCAAAGCAGTTCTTC

length: 15
D: TRBD1
size: -
J: TRBJ1-1
V: TRBV4-3
CDR3: CASSHPGQGNTEAFF
DNA: TGCGCCAGCAGCCATCCGGGACAGGGGAACACTGAAGCTTTCTTT

length: 15
D: -
size: -
J: TRBJ1-5
V: TRBV6-5
CDR3: CASSYSGDSNQPQHF
DNA: TGTGCCAGCAGTTACTCAGGAGATAGCAATCAGCCCCAGCATTTT

length: 15
D: TRBD1
size: -
J: TRBJ2-7
V: TRBV4-1
CDR3: CASSQRDRDIDEQYF
DNA: TGCGCCAGCAGCCAACGGGACAGGGATATCGACGAGCAGTACTTC

length: 14
D: TRBD2
size: -
J: TRBJ2-1
V: TRBV28
CDR3: CASSLWREGSEQFF
DNA: TGTGCCAGCAGTTTATGGCGGGAGGGCAGTGAGCAGTTCTTC

length: 15
D: -
size: once
J: TRBJ2-2
V: TRBV10-3
CDR3: CAISEDGNGWGELFF
DNA: TGTGCCATCAGTGAGGACGGGAATGGTTGGGGGGAGCTGTTTTTT

length: 17
D: TRBD2
size: -
J: TRBJ2-1
V: TRBV30
CDR3: CAWSVPWTSGSYNEQFF
DNA: TGTGCCTGGAGTGTACCCTGGACTAGCGGCTCCTACAATGAGCAGTTCTTC

length: 12
D: TRBD1
size: -
J: TRBJ1-2
V: TRBV12-3/TRBV12-4
CDR3: CASKNRGGGYTF
DNA: TGTGCCAGCAAGAACAGGGGGGGTGGCTACACCTTC

length: 13
D: -
size: -
J: TRBJ1-2
V: TRBV6-2/TRBV6-3
CDR3: CASSYGWYYGYTF
DNA: TGTGCCAGCAGTTACGGCTGGTACTATGGCTACACCTTC

length: 17
D: -
size: -
J: TRBJ1-3
V: TRBV7-2
CDR3: CASSVETGRISGNTIYF
DNA: TGTGCCAGCAGCGTGGAAACCGGGAGGATCTCTGGAAACACCATATATTTT

length: 17
D: TRBD1
size: few
J: TRBJ2-1
V: TRBV3-1/TRBV3-2
CDR3: CASSQDPGTGVPNEQFF
DNA: TGTGCCAGCAGCCAAGATCCCGGGACAGGGGTACCCAATGAGCAGTTCTTC

length: 17
D: TRBD1
size: -
J: TRBJ1-2
V: TRBV13
CDR3: CAGSLPTLQGRNYGYTF
DNA: TGTGCCGGCAGCTTACCGACATTACAGGGGAGGAACTATGGCTACACCTTC

length: 17
D: TRBD2
size: -
J: TRBJ2-5
V: TRBV6-2/TRBV6-3
CDR3: CASSYLSELAGGETQYF
DNA: TGTGCCAGCAGTTACCTCTCTGAACTAGCGGGGGGGGAGACCCAGTACTTC

length: 14
D: TRBD1
size: -
J: TRBJ1-1
V: TRBV29-1
CDR3: CSAQGQGGRTEAFF
DNA: TGCAGCGCCCAAGGGCAGGGGGGCCGGACTGAAGCTTTCTTT

length: 11
D: -
size: -
J: TRBJ2-7
V: TRBV20-1
CDR3: CSASSRCEQYF
DNA: TGCAGTGCTAGTAGCCGCTGCGAGCAGTACTTC

length: 15
D: -
size: -
J: TRBJ1-5
V: TRBV19
CDR3: CASSIFRAGNQPQHF
DNA: TGTGCCAGTAGTATATTCAGGGCTGGCAATCAGCCCCAGCATTTT

length: 17
D: TRBD1
size: -
J: TRBJ1-4
V: TRBV9
CDR3: CASSARDRGSTNEKLFF
DNA: TGTGCCAGCAGCGCCCGGGACAGGGGGTCAACTAATGAAAAACTGTTTTTT

length: 15
D: -
size: -
J: TRBJ2-1
V: TRBV7-2
CDR3: CASSPGLNPYNEQFF
DNA: TGTGCCAGCAGCCCGGGACTCAACCCTTACAATGAGCAGTTCTTC

length: 17
D: TRBD1
size: few
J: TRBJ1-4
V: TRBV4-3
CDR3: CASSQALGGTGGEKLFF
DNA: TGCGCCAGCAGCCAAGCTTTGGGGGGCACAGGGGGCGAAAAACTGTTTTTT

length: 14
D: -
size: -
J: TRBJ2-1
V: TRBV3-1/TRBV3-2
CDR3: CASSQAGQSPEQFF
DNA: TGTGCCAGCAGCCAAGCGGGACAATCCCCCGAGCAGTTCTTC

length: 14
D: TRBD1
size: -
J: TRBJ1-2
V: TRBV7-2
CDR3: CASSSRDRGRGYTF
DNA: TGTGCCAGCAGTAGCCGGGACAGGGGCCGTGGCTACACCTTC

length: 16
D: -
size: -
J: TRBJ1-2
V: TRBV6-6
CDR3: CASSLGTAVQGYGYTF
DNA: TGTGCCAGCAGCCTCGGGACGGCGGTACAGGGCTATGGCTACACCTTC

length: 15
D: TRBD2
size: -
J: TRBJ2-7
V: TRBV6-2/TRBV6-3
CDR3: CASSLRTSGNYEQYF
DNA: TGTGCCAGCAGTTTGAGGACTAGCGGGAACTACGAGCAGTACTTC

length: 13
D: -
size: -
J: TRBJ1-5
V: TRBV19
CDR3: CASSDTGYQPQHF
DNA: TGTGCCAGTAGTGATACAGGGTATCAGCCCCAGCATTTT

length: 14
D: -
size: -
J: TRBJ2-2
V: TRBV6-5
CDR3: CASSPQLANGELFF
DNA: TGTGCCAGCAGTCCACAGCTAGCTAACGGGGAGCTGTTTTTT

length: 15
D: TRBD1
size: -
J: TRBJ1-1
V: TRBV5-1
CDR3: CASSQSQGTDTEAFF
DNA: TGCGCCAGCAGCCAATCACAGGGGACAGACACTGAAGCTTTCTTT

length: 13
D: -
size: -
J: TRBJ1-1
V: TRBV3-1/TRBV3-2
CDR3: CASRAGLLTEAFF
DNA: TGTGCCAGCAGAGCGGGCCTCCTCACTGAAGCTTTCTTT

length: 15
D: -
size: -
J: TRBJ1-4
V: TRBV18
CDR3: CASSPDHYFNEKLFF
DNA: TGTGCCAGCTCACCAGACCACTACTTTAATGAAAAACTGTTTTTT

length: 15
D: TRBD2
size: -
J: TRBJ2-1
V: TRBV11-2
CDR3: CASSLASGAPNEQFF
DNA: TGTGCCAGCAGCTTAGCCAGCGGGGCCCCCAATGAGCAGTTCTTC

length: 15
D: -
size: many
J: TRBJ1-6
V: TRBV5-6
CDR3: CASQQDGGYNSPLHF
DNA: TGTGCCAGCCAACAAGACGGGGGATATAATTCACCCCTCCACTTT

length: 13
D: TRBD2
size: -
J: TRBJ2-5
V: TRBV6-5
CDR3: CASSYGREGTQYF
DNA: TGTGCCAGCAGTTACGGCCGGGAGGGGACCCAGTACTTC

length: 13
D: -
size: -
J: TRBJ1-1
V: TRBV19
CDR3: CASTRGGNTEAFF
DNA: TGTGCCAGTACCCGGGGGGGGAACACTGAAGCTTTCTTT

length: 17
D: TRBD1
size: -
J: TRBJ2-5
V: TRBV11-2
CDR3: CASSLDLTGGAGETQYF
DNA: TGTGCCAGCAGCTTAGACCTAACAGGGGGCGCCGGGGAGACCCAGTACTTC

length: 19
D: -
size: -
J: TRBJ1-1
V: TRBV9
CDR3: CASSGGQEGVSARSTEAFF
DNA: TGTGCCAGCAGCGGAGGCCAGGAGGGTGTCTCAGCCCGCAGCACTGAAGCTTTCTTT